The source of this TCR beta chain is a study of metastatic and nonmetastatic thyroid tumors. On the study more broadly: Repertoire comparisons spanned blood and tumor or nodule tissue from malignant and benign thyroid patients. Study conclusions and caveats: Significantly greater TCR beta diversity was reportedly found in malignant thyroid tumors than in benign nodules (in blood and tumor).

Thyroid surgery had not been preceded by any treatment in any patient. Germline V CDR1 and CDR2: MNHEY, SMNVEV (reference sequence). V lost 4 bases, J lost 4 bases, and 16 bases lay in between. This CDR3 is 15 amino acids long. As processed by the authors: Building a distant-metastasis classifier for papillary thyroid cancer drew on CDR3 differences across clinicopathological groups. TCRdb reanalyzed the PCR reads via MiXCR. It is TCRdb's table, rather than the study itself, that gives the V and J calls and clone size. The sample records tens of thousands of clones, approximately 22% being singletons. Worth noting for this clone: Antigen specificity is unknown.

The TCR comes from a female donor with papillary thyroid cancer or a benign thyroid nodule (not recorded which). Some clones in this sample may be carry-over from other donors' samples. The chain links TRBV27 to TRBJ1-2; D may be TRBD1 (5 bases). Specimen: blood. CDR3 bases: TGTGCCAGCAGTTCTACCGGGGGACGGCTCTATGGCTACACCTTC. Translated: CASSSTGGRLYGYTF.